The clone carrying this TCR beta chain was recorded at least ten times. Its antigen is undetermined. The CDR3 is 16 residues long. V was clipped by 4 bases and J by 0 bases; unmatched bases: 5. Germline V gives CDR1 ENHRY, CDR2 SYGVKD. These data belong to a study of identical twins. Addition of a universal primer site occurred through template switching, and cDNA carried unique molecular identifiers. TCRdb analysed the 5' RACE reads with MiXCR anew, one entry per CDR3 protein. The sample has 500,000 or so distinct CDR3 sequences; about 14% are singletons. Study conclusions and caveats: Sequences that were out-of-frame, alpha and twin-shared displayed an excess of low generation probability.

The same sample was also studied in work on yellow fever vaccine responses in identical twins.

Sequencing was done on a sample of CD4+ T cells sorted from blood. This receptor was taken from a woman aged 18-35 years in good health. The J gene is TRBJ2-3, the V gene TRBV10-3; 9 nucleotides align to TRBD2. The CDR3 coding sequence is TGTGCCATCAGTGCAGAGACTAGCGGAAGCACAGATACGCAGTATTTT. Translated, it gives CAISAETSGSTDTQYF.